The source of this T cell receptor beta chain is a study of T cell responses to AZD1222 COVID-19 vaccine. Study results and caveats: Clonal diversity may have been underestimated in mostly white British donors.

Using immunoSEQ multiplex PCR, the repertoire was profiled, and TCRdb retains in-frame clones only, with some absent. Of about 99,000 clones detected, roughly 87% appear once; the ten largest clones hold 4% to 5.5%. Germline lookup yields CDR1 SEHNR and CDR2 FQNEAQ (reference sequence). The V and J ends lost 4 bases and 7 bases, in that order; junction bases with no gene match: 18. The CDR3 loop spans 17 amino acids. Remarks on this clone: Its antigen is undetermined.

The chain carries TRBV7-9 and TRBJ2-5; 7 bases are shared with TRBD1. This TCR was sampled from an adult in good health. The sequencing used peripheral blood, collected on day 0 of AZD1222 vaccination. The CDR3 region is CASSSKAGTELRGTQYF. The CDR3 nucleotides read TGTGCCAGCAGCTCGAAAGCCGGGACAGAGTTGAGGGGGACCCAGTACTTC.